One and the same sample provided the 2 T cell receptor beta chains below, sequenced in a study of low-dose radiotherapy and immunotherapy resistance in tumors. Time point reported: after trial treatment. Treatment given: LDRT plus nivolumab, ipilimumab, low-dose cyclophosphamide and aspirin (RACIN trial). Amplification of TCRs used a constant-region primer and V-primer adapter for approximately 18 PCR cycles. Using its own MiXCR run on the reads, TCRdb lists one record per CDR3 protein. Here the sample spans over 50,000 distinct CDR3 sequences, around 34% being singletons. Sequences were derived from PBMCs, sampled after low-dose radiotherapy plus immunotherapy. The receptors stem from a male donor with rectosigmoid adenocarcinoma.

The chain recombines TRBV3-1 with TRBJ2-1, with TRBD1 matching over 9 bases. Trimming removed 4 bases from V and 8 bases from J; junction bases left unmatched: 12. CDR3 size: 16 residues. The germline V gene encodes CDR1 LGHDT and CDR2 YNNKEL (reference sequence). The CDR3: CASSRKPGQGTDEQFF. In DNA form, the CDR3 reads TGTGCCAGCAGCCGAAAACCGGGACAGGGTACCGATGAGCAGTTCTTC.

This clonotype came up many times. The genes are TRBV6-6 and TRBJ2-1, with 7 bases identical to TRBD1. J gave up 5 bases and V 6 bases, and 7 bases lay outside the gene matches. Germline V CDR1 and CDR2: MNHNY, SVGAGI (reference sequence). The CDR3 loop spans 14 amino acids. This chain's CDR3 is CASSRDRLNNEQFF. The CDR3 DNA sequence: TGTGCCAGCAGCCGGGACAGATTAAACAATGAGCAGTTCTTC.